This record concerns one T cell receptor beta chain sequence. What it binds is not known. This sample is drawn from a study of T cells in localized non-small cell lung cancer. The study's findings and limits: Appearances in adjacent lung were noted for a median about 60 of the top 100 tumor clones. Highest T cell clonality was seen in uninvolved adjacent lung, surpassing that measured in tumor. Sequencing covered just one tumor region, so heterogeneity cannot be ruled out. Higher T cell density in the blood was associated with longer overall survival, whereas higher adjacent-lung clonality associated with shorter survival.

The assay was immunoSEQ multiplex PCR, and TCRdb's table has in-frame clones only and misses some. Of 45,000 to 60,000 clones in the sample, over 70% were seen once. CDR3 length equals 19 residues. Per germline, CDR1 GTSNPN and CDR2 SVGIG (reference sequence). Trimming pared 0 bases from V and 0 bases from J, leaving 21 bases between. The receptor was isolated from a woman aged 40-70 years with stage II lung adenocarcinoma. Here the sequenced sample was PBMCs, taken before any cancer treatment. The chain joins TRBV30 to TRBJ2-4, with D possibly being TRBD1 or TRBD2 (6 bases each). CDR3 in DNA: TGTGCCTGGAGTGTAGGGGGAGGCCTTAGAATTCTAGCCAAAAACATTCAGTACTTC. Translation: CAWSVGGGLRILAKNIQYF.